Described below is a single TCR beta chain sequence and its context. These data belong to a study of blood T cell repertoires in COVID-19. About the study: In each case, the material was cDNA or gDNA derived from T cells, B-cell-depleted T cells, or PBMCs.

V was clipped by 5 bases and J by 8 bases; unmatched bases: 11. The CDR3 length is 15 residues. Germline V lookup: CDR1 LGHNA, CDR2 YNFKEQ. In the original processing: Reference gene primers were amplified, and this amplification served to estimate nucleated cell counts. Generated by immunoSEQ multiplex PCR, the TCRdb table keeps only in-frame clones and is missing some. Clone size and V and J calls were adopted from that table, with D and trimming inferred from the DNA. The data show around 280,000 clones, around 87% seen once. The source of this sequence is a man in his 70s with acute or convalescent COVID-19. J is TRBJ1-4 and V is TRBV4-2; TRBD1 aligns across 7 bases. What was sequenced was peripheral blood. As DNA, the CDR3 is TGTGCCAGCAGCTGGAAAGGGGGCAATGGGGAAAAACTGTTTTTT. Its protein is CASSWKGGNGEKLFF.